These 21 T cell receptor beta chains share one sample of origin, sequenced in a study of cytomegalovirus exposure and HLA in healthy donors. Both 60 Vbeta primers and 13 Jbeta primers went into the PCR. Assay used: immunoSEQ multiplex PCR; TCRdb lists only in-frame clones, some missing. This sample has about 93,000 clones, with around 80% found just once. The source material was PBMCs. These TCRs come from a man aged 30 to 45 in good health and CMV-seronegative.

The chain couples TRBV7-9 to TRBJ1-2, with D possibly being TRBD1 (5 bases). V was trimmed by 1 base and J by 5 bases, leaving 14 bases between them. Germline V gene data show CDR1 as SEHNR and CDR2 as FQNEAQ (reference sequence). This CDR3 contains 15 residues. This chain's CDR3 is CASSLVGSGGYGYTF. The CDR3 DNA sequence: TGTGCCAGCAGCTTAGTTGGTTCGGGGGGGTATGGCTACACCTTC.

V and J are TRBV7-9 and TRBJ2-1; D uncertain. Germline CDR1 and CDR2: SEHNR and FQNEAQ (reference sequence). Trimming left V 5 bases short and J 2 bases short, with 13 bases between. CDR3 length: 15 residues. The CDR3: CASSPRSLAYNEQFF. Here the CDR3 DNA reads TGTGCCAGCAGCCCTCGGTCCTTAGCCTACAATGAGCAGTTCTTC.

In its sample, this clone was seen a few times. The V gene is TRBV7-6, the J gene TRBJ2-5; 7 bases are shared with TRBD2. CDR3 size: 16 residues. V gave up 2 bases and J gave up 1 base; unmatched junction bases: 7. CDR1 is SGHVS, CDR2 FNYEAQ, per germline. The CDR3 DNA is TGTGCCAGCAGCTTACGAGGGAGGGTGGGCCAAGAGACCCAGTACTTC. Its protein is CASSLRGRVGQETQYF.

This clone was picked up a small number of times. The chain carries TRBV5-4 and TRBJ1-1; D unclear. The germline CDR1 and CDR2 sequences are SGHNT and YYREEE (reference sequence). The CDR3 spans 12 residues. V was cut by 4 bases and J by 1 base, with 5 bases left in between. The CDR3 bases are TGTGCCAGCAGCCCATCGAACACTGAAGCTTTCTTT. Translated: CASSPSNTEAFF.

The chain combines TRBV7-6 with TRBJ2-7; 9 nucleotides align to TRBD1. CDR1 SGHVS and CDR2 FNYEAQ come from the germline V gene. The CDR3 spans 14 residues. Trimming removed 5 bases from V and 3 bases from J; junction bases left unmatched: 5. The CDR3 reads CASSLGTGLYEQYF. DNA of the CDR3: TGTGCCAGCAGCCTAGGGACAGGGCTCTACGAGCAGTACTTC. Using reference TRBV7-6 and TRBJ2-7 for the parts outside the CDR3, the full variable domain is GAGVSQSPRYKVTKRGQDVALRCDPISGHVSLYWYRQALGQGPEFLTYFNYEAQQDKSGLPNDRFSAERPEGSISTLTIQRTEQRDSAMYRCASSLGTGLYEQYFGPGTRLTVT.

The chain is built from TRBV19 and TRBJ1-2, with D maybe TRBD1 (6 bases). The V end lost 6 bases, the J end lost 5 bases, and 19 bases lay between the germline ends. This CDR3 comprises 15 residues. From germline, CDR1 is LNHDA and CDR2 SQIVND (reference sequence). The CDR3 loop reads CASSLETGINYGYTF. In nucleotides, the CDR3 is TGTGCCAGTAGCCTAGAGACAGGAATCAATTATGGCTACACCTTC.

This rearrangement joins TRBV15 to TRBJ2-4; TRBD1 matches at 9 bases. The CDR3 is 17 amino acids. V trimming: 1 base; J trimming: 8 bases; junction bases outside the gene matches: 12. Germline V gene data show CDR1 as LNHNV and CDR2 as YYDKDF (reference sequence). The chain's CDR3 is CATSRGFMGQGGDIQYF. The CDR3 coding sequence is TGTGCCACCAGCAGAGGATTCATGGGACAGGGCGGAGACATTCAGTACTTC.

The genes are TRBV5-1 and TRBJ2-1, with 11 bases fitting TRBD2. V was pared by 0 bases and J by 8 bases, with 13 bases of the junction left unmatched. Germline CDR1 reads SGHRS; CDR2 reads YFSETQ. This CDR3 spans 18 amino acids. This CDR3 reads CASSLGGLLAGGLDEQFF. DNA of the CDR3: TGCGCCAGCAGCTTGGGAGGATTGCTAGCGGGAGGACTCGATGAGCAGTTCTTC.

This clone appeared once. The CDR3 spells CASRSGQGNQPQHF. The CDR3 coding sequence is TGTGCCAGCAGGTCGGGACAGGGAAACCAGCCCCAGCATTTT. The chain combines TRBV2 with TRBJ1-5; the match to TRBD1 covers 9 bases. CDR1 and CDR2 from the germline V gene are SNHLY and FYNNEI. The CDR3 loop spans 14 amino acids. The ends lost 6 bases at V and 7 bases at J; junction bases unmatched: 7.

The chain joins TRBV5-6 to TRBJ2-6, with D possibly matching TRBD1 (5 bases). V gave up 0 bases and J gave up 0 bases, with 10 bases separating them. From germline, CDR1 is SGHDT and CDR2 YYEEEE. The CDR3 consists of 17 residues. In DNA form, the CDR3 reads TGTGCCAGCAGCTTGGTCGGACACCCCTCTGGGGCCAACGTCCTGACTTTC. It specifies CASSLVGHPSGANVLTF.

V usage is TRBV5-6 and J usage is TRBJ2-5; possibly TRBD1 for D (6 bases). V dropped 2 bases and J dropped 5 bases, with 10 bases sitting between them. Germline V gene sequence: CDR1 SGHDT, CDR2 YYEEEE. The CDR3 covers 13 residues. In DNA, the CDR3 is TGTGCCAGCAGCTTTGACAGGATGGAGACCCAGTACTTC. Translation: CASSFDRMETQYF.

DNA for the CDR3: TGTGCCAGCAGCCAACCCCCTTCAGGGTACTATGGCTACACCTTC. This sequence encodes CASSQPPSGYYGYTF. The chain joins TRBV4-2 to TRBJ1-2, with D possibly TRBD1 on 5 matching bases. Looked up from germline, CDR1 is LGHNA and CDR2 is YNFKEQ. The CDR3 covers 15 residues. V was cut by 2 bases and J by 3 bases, with 13 bases left in between.

This clone occurred once. The genes are TRBV7-9 and TRBJ2-5; TRBD1 is a possible D gene (6 bases). Germline V gene sequence: CDR1 SEHNR, CDR2 FQNEAQ (reference sequence). The CDR3 contains 13 residues. V lost 1 base to trimming and J lost 5 bases, with 8 bases between them. In DNA, the CDR3 is TGTGCCAGCAGCTTAGAGAGGGGGGAGACCCAGTACTTC. It yields the protein CASSLERGETQYF.

This CDR3 reads CASSHDTSQPQHF. CDR3 nucleotides: TGTGCCAGCAGCCACGACACTAGTCAGCCCCAGCATTTT. The chain recombines TRBV11-1 with TRBJ1-5, with D uncertain. Trimming pared 5 bases from V and 6 bases from J, leaving 11 bases between. CDR3 length: 13 residues. Germline loops: CDR1 SGHAT, CDR2 FQDESV (reference sequence). The variable domain in full, with the rest retrieved from reference TRBV11-1 and TRBJ1-5, is EAEVAQSPRYKITEKSQAVAFWCDPISGHATLYWYRQILGQGPELLVQFQDESVVDDSQLPKDRFSAERLKGVDSTLKIQPAELGDSAMYLCASSHDTSQPQHFGDGTRLSIL.

As to this clone: One junction end does not reproduce the germline sequence, and a read error may be involved. This rearrangement joins TRBV2 to TRBJ1-5, with D tentatively TRBD1 (6 bases). The length of the CDR3 is 17 residues. CDR1 is SNHLY and CDR2 is FYNNEI in the germline V gene. This CDR3 reads CASREGSGTHSNQPQHF. DNA of the CDR3: TGTGCCAGCAGAGAAGGATCCGGGACACATAGCAATCAGCCCCAGCATTTT.

With respect to this clone: Other DNA variants within this sample encode the same CDR3. This chain links TRBV27 with TRBJ1-2; 7 bases are shared with TRBD1. J was trimmed by 4 bases and V by 2 bases; bases with no gene match: 7. The CDR3 extends over 15 amino acids. Germline V gives CDR1 MNHEY, CDR2 SMNVEV (reference sequence). CDR3 bases: TGTGCCAGCAGTTTACGAGGGGGCGTCGGCTATGGCTACACCTTC. Its translation is CASSLRGGVGYGYTF.

This chain uses TRBV27 with TRBJ1-5, with D tentatively TRBD1 (6 bases). CDR1 and CDR2 (germline): MNHEY, SMNVEV (reference sequence). The CDR3 totals 17 residues. Trimming removed 1 base at V and 0 bases at J, with 13 bases between. CDR3 loop: CASSLWGGQNSNQPQHF. The CDR3 DNA is TGTGCCAGCAGTTTATGGGGGGGGCAAAATAGCAATCAGCCCCAGCATTTT.

J is TRBJ1-5 and V is TRBV15, with D maybe TRBD1 (5 bases). V gave up 0 bases and J gave up 4 bases, with 19 bases separating them. Germline V gene sequence: CDR1 LNHNV, CDR2 YYDKDF (reference sequence). The CDR3 has 18 residues. Here the CDR3 DNA reads TGTGCCACCAGCAGAGATGGAGGCAGGGAGGTTTTTAATCAGCCCCAGCATTTT. Translating gives CATSRDGGREVFNQPQHF.

The rearrangement joins TRBV27 to TRBJ2-1, with 8 bases matching TRBD2. The V gene end was trimmed by 5 bases and the J gene end by 12 bases; junction bases not matched to a gene: 6. CDR1 is MNHEY and CDR2 is SMNVEV in the germline V gene (reference sequence). The CDR3 contains 12 residues. The CDR3 region has the DNA TGTGCCAGCAGTACGGGACTAGTGGGGCAGTTCTTC. Its protein is CASSTGLVGQFF.

This clone showed up just a few times. The gene calls are TRBV7-6 and TRBJ1-4, with 7 bases fitting TRBD1. V lost 2 bases and J lost 4; bases outside the gene matches: 13. The CDR3 totals 18 residues. The germline V gene has CDR1 SGHVS and CDR2 FNYEAQ. The CDR3 protein is CASSLSPSGQANNEKLFF. The DNA for the CDR3 is TGTGCCAGCAGCTTATCACCGTCCGGACAGGCGAATAATGAAAAACTGTTTTTT. The whole variable domain, filled in from reference TRBV7-6 and TRBJ1-4, reads GAGVSQSPRYKVTKRGQDVALRCDPISGHVSLYWYRQALGQGPEFLTYFNYEAQQDKSGLPNDRFSAERPEGSISTLTIQRTEQRDSAMYRCASSLSPSGQANNEKLFFGSGTQLSVL.

The rearrangement joins TRBV28 to TRBJ1-3; TRBD1 matches at 7 bases. This CDR3 is 16 amino acids long. The junction had 14 bases not matched to a gene; V was cut back by 8 bases and J by 4 bases. Germline V gene sequence: CDR1 MDHEN, CDR2 SYDVKM. CDR3 sequence: CASGPASGGAGNTIYF. The DNA for the CDR3 is TGTGCCAGCGGGCCTGCCTCAGGGGGTGCAGGAAACACCATATATTTT.